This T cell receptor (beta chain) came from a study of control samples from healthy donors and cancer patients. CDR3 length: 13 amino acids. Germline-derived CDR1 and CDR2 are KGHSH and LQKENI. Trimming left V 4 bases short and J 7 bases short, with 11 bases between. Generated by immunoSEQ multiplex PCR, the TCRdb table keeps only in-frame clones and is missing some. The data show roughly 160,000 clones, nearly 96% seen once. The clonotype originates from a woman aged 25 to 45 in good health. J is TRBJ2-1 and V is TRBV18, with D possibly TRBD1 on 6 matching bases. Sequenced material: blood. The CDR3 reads CASSLKQGNEQFF. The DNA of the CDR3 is TGTGCCAGCTCACTTAAACAGGGTAATGAGCAGTTCTTC.